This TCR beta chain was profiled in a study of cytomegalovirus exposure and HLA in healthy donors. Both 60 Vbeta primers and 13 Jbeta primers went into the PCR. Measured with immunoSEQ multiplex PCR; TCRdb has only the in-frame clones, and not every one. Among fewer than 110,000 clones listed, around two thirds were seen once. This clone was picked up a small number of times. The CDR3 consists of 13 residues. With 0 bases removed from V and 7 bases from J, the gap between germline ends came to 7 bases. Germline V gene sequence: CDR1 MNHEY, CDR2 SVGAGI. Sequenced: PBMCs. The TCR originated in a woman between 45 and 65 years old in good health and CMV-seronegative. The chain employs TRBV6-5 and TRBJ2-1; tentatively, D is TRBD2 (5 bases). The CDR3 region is CASSYSRDNEQFF. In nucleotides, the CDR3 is TGTGCCAGCAGTTACTCGAGGGATAATGAGCAGTTCTTC.